The clone carrying this TCR beta chain showed up just a few times. This specimen belongs to a study of blood T cell repertoires in COVID-19. Clones were read by immunoSEQ multiplex PCR, and TCRdb kept only the in-frame ones, dropping some. The sample lists tens of thousands of clones, around 90% occurring once. This CDR3 has 13 residues. Between the trimmed V and J ends, which lost 6 bases and 6 bases, there was a span of 8 bases. CDR1 KGHDR and CDR2 SFDVKD come from the germline V gene. The TCR was taken from a man over 45 with active COVID-19. The sequencing sample was made of peripheral blood. The chain recombines TRBV24-1 with TRBJ1-6, with a weak D call TRBD1 (5 bases). The CDR3 loop is CATSRRGNSPLHF. The CDR3 DNA is TGTGCCACCAGTAGGAGGGGTAATTCACCCCTCCACTTT.